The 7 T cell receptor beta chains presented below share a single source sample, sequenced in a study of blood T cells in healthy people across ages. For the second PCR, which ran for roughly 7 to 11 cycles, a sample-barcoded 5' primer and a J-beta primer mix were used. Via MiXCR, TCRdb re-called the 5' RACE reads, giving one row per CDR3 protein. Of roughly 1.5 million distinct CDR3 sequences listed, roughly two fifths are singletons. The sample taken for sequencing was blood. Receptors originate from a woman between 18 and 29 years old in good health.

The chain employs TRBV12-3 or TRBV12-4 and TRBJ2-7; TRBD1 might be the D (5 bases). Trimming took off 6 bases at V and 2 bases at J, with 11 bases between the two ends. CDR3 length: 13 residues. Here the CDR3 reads CASSIDRTYEQYF. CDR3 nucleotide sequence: TGTGCCAGCAGCATAGACAGAACCTACGAGCAGTACTTC.

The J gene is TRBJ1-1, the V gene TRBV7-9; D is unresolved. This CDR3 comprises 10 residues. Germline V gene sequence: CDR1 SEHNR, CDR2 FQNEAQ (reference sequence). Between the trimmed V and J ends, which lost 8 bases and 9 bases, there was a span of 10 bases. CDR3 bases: TGTGCCAGCGCCGGGAAACAAGCTTTCTTT. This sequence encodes CASAGKQAFF. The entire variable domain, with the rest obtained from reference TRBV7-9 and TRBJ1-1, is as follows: DTGVSQNPRHKITKRGQNVTFRCDPISEHNRLYWYRQTLGQGPEFLTYFQNEAQLEKSRLLSDRFSAERPKGSFSTLEIQRTEQGDSAMYLCASAGKQAFFGQGTRLTVV.

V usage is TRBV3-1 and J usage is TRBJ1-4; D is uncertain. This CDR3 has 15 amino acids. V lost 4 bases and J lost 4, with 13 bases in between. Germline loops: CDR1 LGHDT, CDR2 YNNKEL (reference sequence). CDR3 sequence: CASSLSTGSNEKLFF. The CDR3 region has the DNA TGTGCCAGCAGCCTATCGACGGGGAGTAATGAAAAACTGTTTTTT.

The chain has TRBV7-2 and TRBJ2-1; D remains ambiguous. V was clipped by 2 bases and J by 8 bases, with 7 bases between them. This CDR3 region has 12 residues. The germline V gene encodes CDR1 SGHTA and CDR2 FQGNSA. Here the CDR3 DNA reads TGTGCCAGCAGCTTAAGAAACCATGAGCAGTTCTTC. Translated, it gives CASSLRNHEQFF.

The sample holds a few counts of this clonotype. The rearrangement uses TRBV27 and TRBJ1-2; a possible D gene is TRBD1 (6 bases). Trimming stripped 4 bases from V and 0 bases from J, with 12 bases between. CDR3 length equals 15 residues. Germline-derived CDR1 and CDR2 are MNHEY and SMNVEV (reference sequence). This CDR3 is CASSSNRASNYGYTF. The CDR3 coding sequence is TGTGCCAGCAGTTCAAACAGGGCGTCTAACTATGGCTACACCTTC.

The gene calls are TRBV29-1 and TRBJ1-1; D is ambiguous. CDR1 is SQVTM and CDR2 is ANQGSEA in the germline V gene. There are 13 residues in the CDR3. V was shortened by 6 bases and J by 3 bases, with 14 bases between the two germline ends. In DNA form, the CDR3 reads TGCAGCGTAAAGCAGGTAGTTGACACTGAAGCTTTCTTT. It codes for CSVKQVVDTEAFF.

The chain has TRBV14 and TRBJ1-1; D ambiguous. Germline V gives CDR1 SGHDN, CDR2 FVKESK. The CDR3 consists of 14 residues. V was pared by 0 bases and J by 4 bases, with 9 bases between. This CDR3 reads CASSQDTGVTEAFF. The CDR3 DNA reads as TGTGCCAGCAGCCAAGATACCGGGGTCACTGAAGCTTTCTTT. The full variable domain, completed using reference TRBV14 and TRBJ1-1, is EAGVTQFPSHSVIEKGQTVTLRCDPISGHDNLYWYRRVMGKEIKFLLHFVKESKQDESGMPNNRFLAERTGGTYSTLKVQPAELEDSGVYFCASSQDTGVTEAFFGQGTRLTVV.